The source of this T cell receptor beta chain is a study of T cells after yellow fever vaccination. Germline V gives CDR1 GTSNPN, CDR2 SVGIG (reference sequence). The length of the CDR3 is 18 residues. J was trimmed by 3 bases and V by 1 base; bases with no gene match: 15. Regarding this clonotype: What it recognizes is unknown.

Whole-study findings and limits: Abundant clonotypes from the bulk population could get into FACS-sorted repertoires as contaminants. Overlap between CD4 and CD8 compartments was detected for a small share of clonotypes.

The 5'RACE template-switching step produced TCR cDNA and added a universal primer site and UMIs. TCRdb analysed the 5' RACE reads with MiXCR anew, one entry per CDR3 protein. Of around 590,000 distinct CDR3 sequences listed, around an eighth were seen once; the top ten hold approximately 15%. This chain uses TRBV30 with TRBJ2-7, with 10 bases identical to TRBD1. This receptor was identified in a man under 40 who received the YFV17D yellow fever vaccine. The sample in question was PBMCs, obtained on the day of the yellow fever booster vaccination. This CDR3 is CAWSEVIERRTGGYEQYF. The CDR3 nucleotides read TGTGCCTGGAGTGAGGTCATTGAACGTCGGACAGGGGGCTACGAGCAGTACTTC.